The 22 T cell receptor beta chains below all came from one sample that was sequenced in a study of early T cells in non-severe SARS-CoV-2 infection. TCRdb fed the 5' RACE reads into MiXCR, producing one record per CDR3 protein. The sample lists tens of thousands of distinct CDR3 sequences, approximately 12% occurring once. Specimen: whole blood. These receptors were obtained from an adult who was a healthcare worker with PCR-confirmed SARS-CoV-2 infection or an uninfected control (not recorded which).

Only a few counts were recorded for this clonotype. This sequence joins TRBV7-8 and TRBJ1-1; D ambiguous. CDR3 length: 15 residues. Germline CDR1 is SGHVS and CDR2 is FQNEAQ. The germline V and J ends were trimmed by 0 bases and 1 base, with 9 bases remaining between them. CDR3 in DNA: TGTGCCAGCAGCTTAGCGCGCTTTTCGAACACTGAAGCTTTCTTT. Amino acid sequence: CASSLARFSNTEAFF.

This clonotype was recorded at least ten times. The gene calls are TRBV29-1 and TRBJ1-2; tentative D call: TRBD1 (6 bases). The germline gives CDR1 SQVTM, CDR2 ANQGSEA. This CDR3 is built from 13 residues. Trimming took off 0 bases at V and 5 bases at J, with 10 bases between the two ends. The CDR3 here is CSVEDNQGYGYTF. CDR3 nucleotides: TGCAGCGTTGAAGATAATCAGGGGTATGGCTACACCTTC.

This clonotype has ten or more counts. CDR3 nucleotides: TGTGCCAGCAGTGAAGGCAGGGGGCGGAATCAGCCCCAGCATTTT. Protein product: CASSEGRGRNQPQHF. J is TRBJ1-5 and V is TRBV2; TRBD1 aligns across 8 bases. The germline V gene encodes CDR1 SNHLY and CDR2 FYNNEI. Trimming at V came to 1 base and at J to 4 bases, leaving 3 bases not matched to a gene. This CDR3 spans 15 amino acids.

The chain links TRBV6-5 to TRBJ1-2; 9 bases map to TRBD1. CDR1 and CDR2 from the germline V gene are MNHEY and SVGAGI. V was clipped by 6 bases and J by 7 bases; unmatched bases: 6. The CDR3 is 13 amino acids. CDR3 residues: CASSPTGGLGYTF. The CDR3, as DNA: TGTGCCAGCAGCCCAACAGGGGGCCTTGGCTACACCTTC.

Turning to this clonotype: A much larger clone lies a single base off, so this may be a read error. The chain uses TRBV3-1 and TRBJ2-1, with D possibly matching TRBD2 (5 bases). This CDR3 has 16 amino acids. The germline CDR1 and CDR2 sequences are LGHDT and YNNKEL (reference sequence). V was shortened by 4 bases and J by 4 bases, with 17 bases between the two germline ends. The DNA of the CDR3 is TGTGCCAGCAGCCTATGGACTCTACCAAAATACAATGAGCAGTTCTTC. Translation gives CASSLWTLPKYNEQFF.

This chain connects TRBV4-2 to TRBJ2-5; 11 bases map to TRBD2. V shed 7 bases, J shed 5 bases, and the junction held 12 bases outside the gene matches. The germline gives CDR1 LGHNA, CDR2 YNFKEQ. CDR3 length equals 16 residues. The chain's CDR3 is CASTQTPLAGGETQYF. CDR3 sequence (DNA): TGTGCCAGCACCCAGACGCCGCTAGCGGGGGGCGAGACCCAGTACTTC.

This clonotype was counted only a few times. This chain links TRBV10-3 with TRBJ1-1; D remains unclear. The CDR3 has 16 residues. From germline, CDR1 is ENHRY and CDR2 SYGVKD. Trimming stripped 6 bases from V and 3 bases from J, with 20 bases between. The CDR3 protein is CAISPRSGHDDTEAFF. The CDR3 nucleotides are TGTGCCATCAGCCCTCGGTCGGGCCATGATGACACTGAAGCTTTCTTT.

This clonotype came up a few times. In DNA form, the CDR3 reads TGTGCCACGACCAGGACTAGCTTCACAGATACGCAGTATTTT. This gives the protein CATTRTSFTDTQYF. V and J are TRBV2 and TRBJ2-3; 8 bases match TRBD2. CDR1 and CDR2 from the germline V gene are SNHLY and FYNNEI. V was pared by 10 bases and J by 2 bases, with 8 bases of the junction left unmatched. This CDR3 comprises 14 residues.

This clonotype came up many times. The V gene is TRBV20-1, the J gene TRBJ2-1, with D tentatively TRBD1 or TRBD2 (5 bases each). The CDR3 covers 15 residues. V lost 0 bases to trimming and J lost 4 bases, with 13 bases between them. Germline lookup yields CDR1 DFQATT and CDR2 SNEGSKA (reference sequence). CDR3 in DNA: TGCAGTGCTAGAGATCTGGGGGTTCGGTACAATGAGCAGTTCTTC. This gives the protein CSARDLGVRYNEQFF.

This clonotype was detected ten times or more. This chain connects TRBV4-3 to TRBJ1-2; D ambiguous. Between the trimmed V and J ends, which lost 0 bases and 0 bases, there was a span of 8 bases. Germline V gene lookup returns CDR1 LGHNA and CDR2 YSLEER. This CDR3 contains 15 residues. The CDR3 loop is CASSQDWSSNYGYTF. As DNA, the CDR3 is TGCGCCAGCAGCCAAGATTGGTCATCTAACTATGGCTACACCTTC.

At least ten counts were recorded for this clonotype. The rearrangement joins TRBV11-2 to TRBJ2-3; D may be TRBD1 (6 bases). The CDR3 sequence is 15 residues long. Germline assignment: CDR1 SGHAT and CDR2 FQNNGV. With 0 bases removed from V and 2 bases from J, the gap between germline ends came to 9 bases. This CDR3 reads CASSLDRGNTDTQYF. Written as DNA, the CDR3 is TGTGCCAGCAGCTTAGACAGGGGAAACACAGATACGCAGTATTTT.

The chain joins TRBV28 to TRBJ2-7; tentatively, D is TRBD1 (6 bases). This CDR3 comprises 14 residues. Germline CDR1 reads MDHEN; CDR2 reads SYDVKM. The V and J ends lost 8 bases and 2 bases respectively, with 16 bases between them. The CDR3 bases are TGTGCCAGCTACCAACATCGGGACACCTACGAGCAGTACTTC. This codes for CASYQHRDTYEQYF.

V and J are TRBV11-2 and TRBJ2-7; no reliable D call. The V end lost 2 bases, the J end lost 2 bases, and 10 bases lay between the germline ends. CDR3 length: 14 residues. Per germline, CDR1 SGHAT and CDR2 FQNNGV. CDR3 loop: CASSLISDPYEQYF. CDR3 in DNA: TGTGCCAGCAGCTTAATCTCCGATCCCTACGAGCAGTACTTC.

This clonotype was recorded at least ten times. The CDR3 DNA follows: TGTGCCAGCAGCGCGGACAGCGAAGCTTTCTTT. As protein: CASSADSEAFF. This chain joins TRBV7-9 and TRBJ1-1; weak D call: TRBD1 (6 bases). Germline loops: CDR1 SEHNR, CDR2 FQNEAQ (reference sequence). Trimming left V 5 bases short and J 8 bases short, with 9 bases between. There are 11 residues in the CDR3.

Here the CDR3 reads CASSQIWDKGNTIYF. CDR3 sequence (DNA): TGCGCCAGCAGCCAGATTTGGGACAAAGGAAACACCATATATTTT. The chain couples TRBV4-1 to TRBJ1-3, with D possibly matching TRBD1 (6 bases). The CDR3 consists of 15 residues. V lost 3 bases, J lost 4 bases, and 13 bases lay in between. Germline V gene data show CDR1 as MGHRA and CDR2 as YSYEKL.

The chain combines TRBV20-1 with TRBJ2-3; D uncertain. The germline V gene encodes CDR1 DFQATT and CDR2 SNEGSKA (reference sequence). The CDR3 is made up of 13 amino acids. V lost 3 bases to trimming and J lost 1 base, with 8 bases between them. The CDR3 protein is CSASGGGTDTQYF. Here the CDR3 DNA reads TGCAGTGCTAGTGGTGGAGGCACAGATACGCAGTATTTT.

This clonotype appeared a few times. The chain recombines TRBV12-3 or TRBV12-4 with TRBJ2-7, with unresolved D. Trimming removed 1 base from V and 3 bases from J, with 7 bases in between. This CDR3 comprises 13 residues. Written as DNA, the CDR3 is TGTGCCAGCAGTTTAGGTCCGGACTACGAGCAGTACTTC. It encodes CASSLGPDYEQYF.

This clonotype was found a few times. V gene TRBV29-1 combines with J gene TRBJ1-1; 10 bases are shared with TRBD1. CDR1 is SQVTM, CDR2 ANQGSEA, per germline. The CDR3 contains 13 residues. Germline trimming cut 4 bases from V and 4 bases from J; bases unmatched to any gene: 3. CDR3 in amino acids: CSVGDRGFTEAFF. CDR3 bases: TGCAGCGTTGGGGACAGGGGATTCACTGAAGCTTTCTTT.

The chain uses TRBV6-2 or TRBV6-3 and TRBJ2-3; D possibly corresponds to TRBD2 (6 bases). V was cut by 6 bases and J by 4 bases, with 14 bases left in between. The germline CDR1 and CDR2 sequences are MNHEY and SVGEGT. This CDR3 comprises 14 residues. CDR3 region: CASSRDFIADTQYF. CDR3 in DNA: TGTGCCAGCAGCCGGGACTTCATCGCAGATACGCAGTATTTT.

This clonotype was counted between two and nine times. The chain joins TRBV12-3 or TRBV12-4 to TRBJ1-3; 7 nucleotides line up with TRBD1. The CDR3 sequence is 13 residues long. V was clipped by 10 bases and J by 2 bases; unmatched bases: 5. CDR3 bases: TGTGCCATTGACAGGGCGACTGGAAACACCATATATTTT. It is translated as CAIDRATGNTIYF.

The V and J genes are TRBV7-2 and TRBJ1-4; D gene unclear. CDR1 and CDR2 from the germline V gene are SGHTA and FQGNSA. The CDR3 totals 11 residues. The V and J ends lost 3 bases and 6 bases respectively, with 2 bases between them. The CDR3 DNA reads TGTGCCAGCAGCTTTGATGAAAAACTGTTTTTT. Protein: CASSFDEKLFF.

This clonotype was picked up many times. The V call is TRBV20-1, the J call TRBJ2-3, with 9 bases that match TRBD2. Germline assignment: CDR1 DFQATT and CDR2 SNEGSKA (reference sequence). J gave up 1 base and V 1 base, and 6 bases lay outside the gene matches. The CDR3 consists of 16 residues. The CDR3, as DNA: TGCAGTGCTAGAGTACCGACTAGCGGTGGCACAGATACGCAGTATTTT. Translating gives CSARVPTSGGTDTQYF.